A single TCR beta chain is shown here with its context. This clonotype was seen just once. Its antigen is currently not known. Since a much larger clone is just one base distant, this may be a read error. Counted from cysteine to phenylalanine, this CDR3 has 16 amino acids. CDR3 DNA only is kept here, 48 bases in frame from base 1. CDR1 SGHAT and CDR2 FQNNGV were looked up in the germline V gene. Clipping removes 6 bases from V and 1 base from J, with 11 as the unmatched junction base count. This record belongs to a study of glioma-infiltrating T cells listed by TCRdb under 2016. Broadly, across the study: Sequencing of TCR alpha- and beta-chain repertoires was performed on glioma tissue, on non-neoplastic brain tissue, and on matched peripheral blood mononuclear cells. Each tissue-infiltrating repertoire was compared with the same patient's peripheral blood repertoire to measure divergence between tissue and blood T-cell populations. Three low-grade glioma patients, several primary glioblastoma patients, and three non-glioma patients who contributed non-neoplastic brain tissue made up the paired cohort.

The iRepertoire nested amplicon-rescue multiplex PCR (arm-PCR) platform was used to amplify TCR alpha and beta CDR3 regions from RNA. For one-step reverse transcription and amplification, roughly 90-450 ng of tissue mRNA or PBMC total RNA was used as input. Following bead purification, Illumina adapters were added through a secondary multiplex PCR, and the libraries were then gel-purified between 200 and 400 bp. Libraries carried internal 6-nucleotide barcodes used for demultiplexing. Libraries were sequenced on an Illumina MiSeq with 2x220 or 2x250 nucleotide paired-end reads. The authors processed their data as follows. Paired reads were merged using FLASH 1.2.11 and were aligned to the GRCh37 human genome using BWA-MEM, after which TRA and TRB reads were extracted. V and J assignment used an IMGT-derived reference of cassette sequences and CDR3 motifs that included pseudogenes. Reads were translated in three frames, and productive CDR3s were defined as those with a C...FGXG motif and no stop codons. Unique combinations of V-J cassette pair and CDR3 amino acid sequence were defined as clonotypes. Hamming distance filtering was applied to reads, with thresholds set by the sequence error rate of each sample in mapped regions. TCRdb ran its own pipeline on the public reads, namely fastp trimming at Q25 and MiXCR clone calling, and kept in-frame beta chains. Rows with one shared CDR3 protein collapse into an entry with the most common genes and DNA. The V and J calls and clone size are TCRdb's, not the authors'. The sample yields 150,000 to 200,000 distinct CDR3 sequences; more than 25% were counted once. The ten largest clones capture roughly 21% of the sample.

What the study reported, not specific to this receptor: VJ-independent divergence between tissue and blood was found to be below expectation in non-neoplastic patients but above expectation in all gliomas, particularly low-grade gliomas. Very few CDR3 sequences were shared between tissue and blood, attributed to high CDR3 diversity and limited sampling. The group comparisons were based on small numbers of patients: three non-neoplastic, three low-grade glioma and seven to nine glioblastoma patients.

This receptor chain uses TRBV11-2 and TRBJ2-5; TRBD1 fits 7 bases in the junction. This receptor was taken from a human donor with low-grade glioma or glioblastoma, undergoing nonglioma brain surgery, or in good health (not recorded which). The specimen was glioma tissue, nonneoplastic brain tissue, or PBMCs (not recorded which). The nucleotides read TGTGCCAGCAGACCCGACAGGGTCGTAATCCAAGAGACCCAGTACTTC. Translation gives CASRPDRVVIQETQYF.